The 6 T cell receptor beta chains below were found in one sample sequenced in a study of CD8+CD57+ T cells in acquired aplastic anemia. TCR beta VDJ and CDR3 profiles were obtained from a genomic DNA template. TCRdb itself ran the reads through MiXCR, one entry per CDR3 protein. There are about 150,000 distinct CDR3 sequences in the sample; around two fifths occur only once, and under 9% lies in the top ten. Sample: sorted CD4+, CD8+, or CD8+CD57+ T cells (not recorded which) from PBMCs. These receptors were collected from a human donor in good health, serving as a control.

The chain employs TRBV15 and TRBJ2-3, with 9 bases that match TRBD2. This CDR3 is built from 16 residues. Germline V gene sequence: CDR1 LNHNV, CDR2 YYDKDF (reference sequence). The J segment lost 1 base and the V segment lost 2 bases, leaving 4 bases of the junction unmatched. The CDR3 sequence is CATSRPKRGGTDTQYF. The CDR3, as DNA: TGTGCCACCAGCAGACCGAAGCGGGGGGGCACAGATACGCAGTATTTT.

At least ten counts were recorded for this clonotype. This sequence joins TRBV15 and TRBJ2-5; D ambiguous. Trimming took 1 base from V and 0 from J, leaving 6 bases between them. Germline lookup yields CDR1 LNHNV and CDR2 YYDKDF (reference sequence). The CDR3 loop spans 14 amino acids. CDR3 sequence (DNA): TGTGCCACCAGCAGAGGGTCAGACCAAGAGACCCAGTACTTC. Translating gives CATSRGSDQETQYF.

With regard to this clonotype: It is likely a read error, because the conserved phenylalanine at the end of the CDR3 is missing. The chain combines TRBV9 with TRBJ1-1; D is ambiguous. This CDR3 has 17 amino acids. Germline V lookup: CDR1 SGDLS, CDR2 YYNGEE. The V and J ends lost 1 base and 6 bases respectively, with 22 bases between them. Here the CDR3 reads CASSVISLGRNGPEAFL. Written as DNA, the CDR3 is TGTGCCAGCAGCGTAATATCCTTAGGGCGGAATGGACCTGAAGCTTTCCTC.

The chain uses TRBV10-1 and TRBJ2-3; the D gene is possibly TRBD1 (6 bases). Trimming left V 3 bases short and J 2 bases short, with 12 bases between. The CDR3 is made up of 15 amino acids. Germline-derived CDR1 and CDR2 are WNHNN and SYGVQD (reference sequence). DNA of the CDR3: TGCGCCAGCAGTGAAATAAGGGGGAACACAGATACGCAGTATTTT. This sequence encodes CASSEIRGNTDTQYF.

The chain couples TRBV2 to TRBJ2-7; 8 bases are shared with TRBD1. The J segment lost 3 bases and the V segment lost 6 bases, leaving 1 base of the junction unmatched. The germline gives CDR1 SNHLY, CDR2 FYNNEI. The CDR3 runs to 12 residues. The CDR3 region is CASRDRDYEQYF. The CDR3 bases are TGTGCCAGCAGGGACAGGGACTACGAGCAGTACTTC.

The chain is built from TRBV12-3 or TRBV12-4 and TRBJ1-6; tentative D call: TRBD1 (5 bases). With 5 bases removed from V and 7 bases from J, the gap between germline ends came to 9 bases. The length of the CDR3 is 13 residues. The CDR3 coding sequence is TGTGCCAGCAGTCCCGGGGGGAATTCACCCCTCCACTTT. Its translation: CASSPGGNSPLHF.